Shown below are 25 T cell receptor beta chains from a single sample sequenced in a study of cytomegalovirus exposure and HLA in healthy donors. The PCR ran on 60 Vbeta and 13 Jbeta primers. The repertoire was sequenced with immunoSEQ multiplex PCR; TCRdb's copy has only in-frame clones and lacks some. In the table there are 200,000 or so clones, 80% to 85% of which are singletons. Sequencing was performed on PBMCs. The source is a woman aged 18-30 years in good health and CMV-seropositive.

The chain carries TRBV19 and TRBJ1-3; D not resolved. The CDR3 totals 13 residues. Trimming cost V 3 bases and J 8 bases, with 11 bases left between them. CDR1 and CDR2 (germline): LNHDA, SQIVND (reference sequence). CDR3 bases: TGTGCCAGTAGTATCGGAGCGGTACACACCATATATTTT. Protein product: CASSIGAVHTIYF.

This rearrangement joins TRBV7-2 to TRBJ1-2; TRBD1 agrees at 7 bases. Germline CDR1 reads SGHTA; CDR2 reads FQGNSA. This CDR3 contains 16 residues. With 0 bases clipped from V and 1 base from J, the junction kept 5 bases outside the gene matches. DNA of the CDR3: TGTGCCAGCAGCTTAGCCGCTCCAGGGGGTAACTATGGCTACACCTTC. It is translated as CASSLAAPGGNYGYTF. Looking up the rest from reference TRBV7-2 and TRBJ1-2 gives the full variable domain: GAGVSQSPSNKVTEKGKDVELRCDPISGHTALYWYRQSLGQGLEFLIYFQGNSAPDKSGLPSDRFSAERTGGSVSTLTIQRTQQEDSAVYLCASSLAAPGGNYGYTFGSGTRLTVV.

The genes are TRBV19 and TRBJ1-5, with a weak D call TRBD1 (6 bases). The CDR3 has 15 residues. The V end was cut by 3 bases, the J end by 2 bases, with 11 bases between. Germline values: CDR1 LNHDA, CDR2 SQIVND (reference sequence). The CDR3 protein is CASSMNRVGNQPQHF. CDR3 nucleotide sequence: TGTGCCAGTAGTATGAACAGGGTAGGCAATCAGCCCCAGCATTTT.

This clone was seen a single time. This rearrangement joins TRBV6-5 to TRBJ1-1; D gene uncertain. Trimming took off 0 bases at V and 0 bases at J, with 8 bases between the two ends. Germline values: CDR1 MNHEY, CDR2 SVGAGI. The CDR3 covers 15 residues. The CDR3 region is CASSYSSGMNTEAFF. The CDR3 DNA follows: TGTGCCAGCAGTTACTCCAGCGGAATGAACACTGAAGCTTTCTTT.

The V gene is TRBV15, the J gene TRBJ1-4, with D maybe TRBD1 (5 bases). Trimming cost V 2 bases and J 2 bases, with 12 bases left between them. Germline V lookup: CDR1 LNHNV, CDR2 YYDKDF (reference sequence). The CDR3 runs to 16 residues. The CDR3, as DNA: TGTGCCACCAGCAGAAACCCGGGGGGGACTAATGAAAAACTGTTTTTT. Protein: CATSRNPGGTNEKLFF.

The chain combines TRBV30 with TRBJ2-5; D is possibly TRBD1 (6 bases). V dropped 4 bases and J dropped 2 bases, with 20 bases sitting between them. Germline CDR1 and CDR2: GTSNPN and SVGIG (reference sequence). The CDR3 extends over 16 amino acids. The CDR3 DNA reads TGTGCCTGGATCCGAACTGACGGGACAATACAAGAGACCCAGTACTTC. It is translated as CAWIRTDGTIQETQYF.

The rearrangement uses TRBV29-1 and TRBJ2-7; 8 nucleotides line up with TRBD1. Germline V gives CDR1 SQVTM, CDR2 ANQGSEA. This CDR3 is 14 amino acids long. The V and J ends lost 6 bases and 12 bases, in that order; junction bases with no gene match: 19. The CDR3 nucleotides read TGCAGCGTCACAGTCGGGACAGGACCCTGGTTGAGGTACTTC. Protein product: CSVTVGTGPWLRYF.

This clone was detected a few times. CDR3 amino acids: CASSGGGLSGANVLTF. CDR3 coding DNA: TGTGCCAGCAGTGGGGGGGGCCTCTCTGGGGCCAACGTCCTGACTTTC. This chain connects TRBV2 to TRBJ2-6, with D possibly matching TRBD2 (7 bases). Germline CDR1 reads SNHLY; CDR2 reads FYNNEI. The CDR3 loop spans 16 amino acids. With 4 bases removed from V and 0 bases from J, the gap between germline ends came to 10 bases.

The V call is TRBV4-2, the J call TRBJ1-4; possible D gene TRBD1, 5 bases. This CDR3 spans 16 amino acids. Trimming cost V 0 bases and J 7 bases, with 15 bases left between them. CDR1 and CDR2 from the germline V gene are LGHNA and YNFKEQ. The CDR3 nucleotides are TGTGCCAGCAGCCAAGATGCGGGATCTAGGGGTGAAAAACTGTTTTTT. As protein: CASSQDAGSRGEKLFF.

The J gene is TRBJ2-2, the V gene TRBV6-1; TRBD1 matches at 9 bases. V shed 2 bases and J 4 bases; nucleotides not matched to a gene: 11. This CDR3 contains 18 residues. Germline CDR1 and CDR2: MNHNS and SASEGT. The CDR3 DNA reads as TGTGCCAGCAGTGAATTGCTTGGGACAGGGCTAGGCACCGGGGAGCTGTTTTTT. Encoded protein: CASSELLGTGLGTGELFF.

This rearrangement joins TRBV28 to TRBJ1-4, with 8 nucleotides matching TRBD1. The length of the CDR3 is 15 residues. In germline, CDR1 is MDHEN, CDR2 SYDVKM. The J segment lost 4 bases and the V segment lost 5 bases, leaving 6 bases of the junction unmatched. The CDR3 nucleotides read TGTGCCAGCAGTCCCATGGGACAGGTTAATGAAAAACTGTTTTTT. Residues: CASSPMGQVNEKLFF.

In this sample, this clone turned up a few times. The J gene is TRBJ1-1, the V gene TRBV7-9; 10 nucleotides match TRBD1. CDR3 size: 14 residues. CDR1 and CDR2 (germline): SEHNR, FQNEAQ (reference sequence). J lost 3 bases, V lost 5 bases, and 3 bases had no gene match. CDR3 DNA sequence: TGTGCCAGCAGCCGGGGACAGGGGTACACTGAAGCTTTCTTT. This codes for CASSRGQGYTEAFF.

The chain recombines TRBV7-2 with TRBJ1-5; 8 bases map to TRBD1. With 2 bases clipped from V and 5 bases from J, the junction kept 5 bases outside the gene matches. CDR1 SGHTA and CDR2 FQGNSA come from the germline V gene. CDR3 size: 15 residues. CDR3: CASSLRTGNHQPQHF. For the CDR3, the DNA is TGTGCCAGCAGCTTAAGGACAGGGAACCATCAGCCCCAGCATTTT.

The V gene is TRBV7-9, the J gene TRBJ2-3; the match to TRBD1 covers 7 bases. Germline CDR1 and CDR2: SEHNR and FQNEAQ (reference sequence). The V and J ends lost 8 bases and 5 bases, in that order; junction bases with no gene match: 10. CDR3 length equals 14 residues. The CDR3 loop reads CASSKGAQGDTQYF. The CDR3 coding sequence is TGTGCCAGCTCCAAGGGGGCGCAGGGAGATACGCAGTATTTT.

The chain has TRBV27 and TRBJ1-3; no clear D gene. V was cut by 0 bases and J by 2 bases, with 8 bases left in between. CDR3 length: 15 amino acids. The germline gives CDR1 MNHEY, CDR2 SMNVEV (reference sequence). CDR3 nucleotide sequence: TGTGCCAGCAGTTTATCTGCAGGCCCTGGAAACACCATATATTTT. This gives the protein CASSLSAGPGNTIYF.

The chain employs TRBV18 and TRBJ1-2; no reliable D call. The CDR3 is made up of 14 amino acids. V dropped 3 bases and J dropped 8 bases, with 16 bases sitting between them. CDR1 and CDR2 (germline): KGHSH, LQKENI. CDR3 loop: CASSPRERLGGYTF. The CDR3 region has the DNA TGTGCCAGCTCACCCCGGGAGCGCCTTGGAGGCTACACCTTC.

The rearrangement links TRBV5-6 to TRBJ1-1; 9 bases are shared with TRBD1. The CDR3 loop spans 15 amino acids. CDR1 and CDR2 (germline): SGHDT, YYEEEE. V dropped 2 bases and J dropped 5; count of bases not matched to a gene: 7. CDR3 coding DNA: TGTGCCAGCAGCTTCCCGACAGGGGGGTGGACTGAAGCTTTCTTT. Its protein product is CASSFPTGGWTEAFF.

The rearrangement links TRBV4-1 to TRBJ1-5; 7 positions match TRBD1. This CDR3 comprises 17 residues. V shed 1 base and J 1 base; nucleotides not matched to a gene: 7. Germline V gene lookup returns CDR1 MGHRA and CDR2 YSYEKL. CDR3 DNA sequence: TGCGCCAGCAGCCAAGCTCCAGGACAGGCCAGCAATCAGCCCCAGCATTTT. This sequence encodes CASSQAPGQASNQPQHF.

The chain carries TRBV4-1 and TRBJ2-1; D is possibly TRBD1 (6 bases). The germline gives CDR1 MGHRA, CDR2 YSYEKL. Trimming cost V 4 bases and J 0 bases, with 13 bases left between them. This CDR3 region has 16 residues. The CDR3 loop is CASSRGTRSSYNEQFF. DNA of the CDR3: TGCGCCAGCAGCCGAGGGACAAGGAGCTCCTACAATGAGCAGTTCTTC.

The chain employs TRBV6-1 and TRBJ1-2; 9 nucleotides match TRBD1. The CDR3 runs 15 residues. Trimming took 10 bases from V and 8 from J; bases not matched to a gene: 17. Germline assignment: CDR1 MNHNS and CDR2 SASEGT. CDR3 region: CATTGTGGAGSGYTF. CDR3 in DNA: TGTGCCACCACGGGCACAGGGGGCGCAGGTAGCGGCTACACCTTC.

In this sample, this clone turned up once. The chain joins TRBV11-2 to TRBJ2-1, with D possibly TRBD2 on 7 matching bases. Trimming cost V 9 bases and J 0 bases, with 15 bases left between them. The CDR3 consists of 15 residues. Germline lookup yields CDR1 SGHAT and CDR2 FQNNGV. CDR3 DNA: TGTGCCAGTCGAACGGCGGGGGCCTCCTACAATGAGCAGTTCTTC. Amino acids: CASRTAGASYNEQFF.

V is TRBV5-1 and J is TRBJ1-3; 9 bases agree with TRBD1. The CDR3 length is 15 residues. Germline V lookup: CDR1 SGHRS, CDR2 YFSETQ. Trimming took 5 bases from V and 4 from J; bases not matched to a gene: 7. CDR3 coding DNA: TGCGCCAGCAGGCCGACAGGGGGAACGGGAAACACCATATATTTT. This encodes CASRPTGGTGNTIYF.

There are a few counts of this clone. The rearrangement uses TRBV4-3 and TRBJ1-2; 10 bases are a match to TRBD1. CDR3 length: 16 amino acids. V lost 3 bases to trimming and J lost 2 bases; unmatched junction nucleotides: 6. Germline CDR1 and CDR2: LGHNA and YSLEER. The DNA of the CDR3 is TGCGCCAGCAGCCAGGGAGACAGGGGGCCCAACTATGGCTACACCTTC. It yields the protein CASSQGDRGPNYGYTF.

V gene TRBV10-2 combines with J gene TRBJ1-5; a possible D gene is TRBD1 (5 bases). Germline values: CDR1 WSHSY, CDR2 SAAADI. V lost 7 bases to trimming and J lost 5 bases, with 18 bases between them. This CDR3 spans 15 amino acids. CDR3 coding DNA: TGCGCCAGCACTTGGGGCGCCGGGCTGGATCAGCCCCAGCATTTT. Translation: CASTWGAGLDQPQHF.

This rearrangement joins TRBV25-1 to TRBJ2-7, with D perhaps TRBD1 (5 bases). The CDR3 contains 17 residues. Germline V CDR1 and CDR2: MGHDK, SYGVNS. With 3 bases removed from V and 0 bases from J, the gap between germline ends came to 18 bases. Here the CDR3 DNA reads TGTGCCAGCAGTGACCGGTACCCCCAGGGTAGCTCCTACGAGCAGTACTTC. The encoded protein is CASSDRYPQGSSYEQYF.